These T cell receptor beta chains were read from a single sample in a study of blood T cell repertoires in COVID-19. Generated by immunoSEQ multiplex PCR, the TCRdb table keeps only in-frame clones and is missing some. The sample consists of 56,000 or so clones, around nine tenths of them appearing once. Sequencing input: peripheral blood. The origin of the receptors is a man aged 50 to 60 with acute or convalescent COVID-19. The CDR3 runs from the conserved cysteine through the conserved F or W. A D gene is named only where the DNA matches it firmly.

v_gene: TRBV13; d_gene: .; CDR3aa: CASSREGVREQYF
v_gene: TRBV9; d_gene: TRBD1; CDR3aa: CASSGTGPSYEQYF
v_gene: TRBV12-2; d_gene: .; CDR3aa: CASRLKERLYEQYF
v_gene: TRBV19; d_gene: .; CDR3aa: CASSPNVGGEVDTQYF
v_gene: TRBV21-1; d_gene: .; CDR3aa: CASFPGRVLRDTGELFF
v_gene: TRBV30; d_gene: .; CDR3aa: CACDSGAQPQHF
v_gene: TRBV5-4; d_gene: TRBD1; CDR3aa: CASSPWRDRGETQYF
v_gene: TRBV4-1; d_gene: TRBD2; CDR3aa: CASTPAGAGGGNEQFF
v_gene: TRBV3-1/TRBV3-2; d_gene: .; CDR3aa: CASSQAAGNTEAFF
v_gene: TRBV14; d_gene: .; CDR3aa: CASSQLGLLYNEQFF
v_gene: TRBV30; d_gene: .; CDR3aa: CAWSQDVRNRLRRGYTF
v_gene: TRBV5-1; d_gene: .; CDR3aa: CASSLGQLSYNEQFF
v_gene: TRBV4-1; d_gene: .; CDR3aa: CASSPQSRESGDEQYF
v_gene: TRBV6-5; d_gene: TRBD2; CDR3aa: CASSSSGVSADTQYF
v_gene: TRBV7-9; d_gene: .; CDR3aa: CASSVLGGGNEKLFF